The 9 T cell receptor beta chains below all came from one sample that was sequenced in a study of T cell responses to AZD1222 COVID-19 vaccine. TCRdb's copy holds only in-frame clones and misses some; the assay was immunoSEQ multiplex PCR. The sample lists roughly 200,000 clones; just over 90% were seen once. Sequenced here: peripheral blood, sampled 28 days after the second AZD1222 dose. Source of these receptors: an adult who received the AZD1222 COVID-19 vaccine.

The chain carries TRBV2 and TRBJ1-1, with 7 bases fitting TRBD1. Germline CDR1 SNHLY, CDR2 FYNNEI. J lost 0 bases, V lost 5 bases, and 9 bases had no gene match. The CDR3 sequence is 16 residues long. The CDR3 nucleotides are TGTGCCAGCAGTCAAATATGGACAGGCCTGAACACTGAAGCTTTCTTT. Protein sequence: CASSQIWTGLNTEAFF.

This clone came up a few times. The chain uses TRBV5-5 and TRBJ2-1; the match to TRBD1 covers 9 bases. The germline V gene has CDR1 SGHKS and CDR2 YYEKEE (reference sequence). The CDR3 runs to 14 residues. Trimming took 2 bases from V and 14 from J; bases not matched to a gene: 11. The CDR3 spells CASSLTGTGNKEFF. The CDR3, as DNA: TGTGCCAGCAGCTTAACCGGGACAGGGAATAAGGAGTTCTTC.

The CDR3 bases are TGTGCCAGCAGTTACGTGGCGGGTAACTATGGCTACACCTTC. The encoded protein is CASSYVAGNYGYTF. The chain recombines TRBV6-2 or TRBV6-3 with TRBJ1-2; D not certain. The germline gives CDR1 MNHEY, CDR2 SVGEGT. This CDR3 is 14 amino acids long. The ends were cut back, 2 bases at V and 1 base at J, with 8 bases in the middle.

This CDR3 reads CASSLRGNKETQYF. CDR3 nucleotide sequence: TGTGCCAGCAGCTTAAGGGGCAACAAAGAGACCCAGTACTTC. The chain uses TRBV7-8 and TRBJ2-5, with D tentatively TRBD1 (5 bases). The CDR3 runs to 14 residues. Germline-derived CDR1 and CDR2 are SGHVS and FQNEAQ. V was trimmed by 2 bases and J by 3 bases, leaving 10 bases between them.

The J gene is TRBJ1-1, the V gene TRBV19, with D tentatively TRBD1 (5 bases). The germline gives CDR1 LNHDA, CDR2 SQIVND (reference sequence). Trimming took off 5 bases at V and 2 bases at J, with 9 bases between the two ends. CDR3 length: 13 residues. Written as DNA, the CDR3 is TGTGCCAGTAGTTGGGACCTCAACACTGAAGCTTTCTTT. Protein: CASSWDLNTEAFF.

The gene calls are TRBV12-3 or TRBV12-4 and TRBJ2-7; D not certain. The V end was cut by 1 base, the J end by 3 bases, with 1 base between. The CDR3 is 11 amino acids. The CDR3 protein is CASSLGYEQYF. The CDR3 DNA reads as TGTGCCAGCAGTTTAGGCTACGAGCAGTACTTC.

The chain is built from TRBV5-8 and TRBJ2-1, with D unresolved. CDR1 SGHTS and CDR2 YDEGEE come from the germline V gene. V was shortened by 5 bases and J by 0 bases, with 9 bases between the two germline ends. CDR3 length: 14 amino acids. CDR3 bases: TGTGCCAGCAGAGAAGTTGGCTCCTACAATGAGCAGTTCTTC. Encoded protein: CASREVGSYNEQFF.

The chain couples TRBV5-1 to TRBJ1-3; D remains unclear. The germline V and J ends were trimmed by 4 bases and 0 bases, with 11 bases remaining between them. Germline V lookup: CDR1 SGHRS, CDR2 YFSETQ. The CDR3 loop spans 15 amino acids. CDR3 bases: TGCGCCAGCAGCGTGGACGGGAGCTCTGGAAACACCATATATTTT. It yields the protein CASSVDGSSGNTIYF. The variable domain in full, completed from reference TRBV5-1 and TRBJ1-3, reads KAGVTQTPRYLIKTRGQQVTLSCSPISGHRSVSWYQQTPGQGLQFLFEYFSETQRNKGNFPGRFSGRQFSNSRSEMNVSTLELGDSALYLCASSVDGSSGNTIYFGEGSWLTVV.

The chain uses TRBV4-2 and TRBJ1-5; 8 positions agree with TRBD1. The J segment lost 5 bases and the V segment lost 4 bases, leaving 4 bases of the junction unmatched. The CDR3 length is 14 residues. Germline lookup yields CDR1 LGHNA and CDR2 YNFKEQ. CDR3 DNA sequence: TGTGCCAGCAGCCCGGACAGGGAACATCAGCCCCAGCATTTT. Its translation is CASSPDREHQPQHF.